The 29 T cell receptor beta chains below were found in one sample sequenced in a study of patients and donors after allogeneic stem cell transplantation. In TCRdb, the RT-PCR reads were re-called with MiXCR into one record per CDR3 protein. Seen here are over 150,000 distinct CDR3 sequences, approximately 30% observed once, and the top ten hold approximately 3%. Specimen: blood, either unsorted or a sorted T cell fraction (not recorded which). Every receptor here comes from a human donor who was either an allogeneic HSCT recipient or a stem cell or donor lymphocyte infusion donor (not recorded which). It is not recorded whose cells these are; they may come from a transplant donor.

This clonotype turned up a few times. The chain has TRBV29-1 and TRBJ2-7, with TRBD2 matching 7 bases. V was clipped by 4 bases and J by 3 bases; unmatched bases: 6. CDR1 and CDR2 (germline): SQVTM, ANQGSEA. This CDR3 region has 13 residues. In DNA form, the CDR3 reads TGCAGCGTTGTGGGACTATTCGACTACGAGCAGTACTTC. It codes for CSVVGLFDYEQYF.

This clonotype showed up just a few times. The chain couples TRBV7-3 to TRBJ2-1, with 14 bases fitting TRBD2. The CDR3 contains 16 residues. J was trimmed by 5 bases and V by 4 bases; bases with no gene match: 4. Germline V lookup: CDR1 SGHTA, CDR2 FQGTGA. CDR3 amino acids: CASSSKTSGRDNEQFF. CDR3 sequence (DNA): TGTGCCAGCAGCTCAAAGACTAGCGGGAGGGACAATGAGCAGTTCTTC.

This chain links TRBV4-2 with TRBJ1-2; 10 positions agree with TRBD1. CDR1 and CDR2 (germline): LGHNA, YNFKEQ. The CDR3 is 16 amino acids. The junction had 6 bases not matched to a gene; V was cut back by 4 bases and J by 1 base. The CDR3 DNA reads as TGTGCCAGCAGCCTGGGACAGGGGCTATTTAACTATGGCTACACCTTC. This codes for CASSLGQGLFNYGYTF.

This chain uses TRBV7-9 with TRBJ2-7, with 7 bases fitting TRBD1. The CDR3 sequence is 14 residues long. Germline V gene sequence: CDR1 SEHNR, CDR2 FQNEAQ (reference sequence). V was clipped by 5 bases and J by 2 bases; unmatched bases: 6. CDR3 amino acids: CASSGTVRTYEQYF. For the CDR3, the DNA is TGTGCCAGCAGCGGGACAGTCCGGACCTACGAGCAGTACTTC.

The J gene is TRBJ2-7, the V gene TRBV28; TRBD1 agrees at 9 bases. Germline V gene data show CDR1 as MDHEN and CDR2 as SYDVKM. The CDR3 contains 14 residues. Trimming took 3 bases from V and 4 from J; bases not matched to a gene: 4. This CDR3 reads CASSFGQGWYEQYF. CDR3 in DNA: TGTGCCAGCAGTTTCGGACAGGGGTGGTACGAGCAGTACTTC.

The chain recombines TRBV29-1 with TRBJ1-5; D unresolved. Trimming stripped 5 bases from V and 0 bases from J, with 8 bases between. CDR3 length equals 13 residues. Germline V CDR1 and CDR2: SQVTM, ANQGSEA. Here the CDR3 reads CSVQGYSNQPQHF. The CDR3 region has the DNA TGCAGCGTTCAAGGCTATAGCAATCAGCCCCAGCATTTT.

This clonotype was observed a few times. The genes are TRBV3-1 and TRBJ1-5; D unclear. Looked up from germline, CDR1 is LGHDT and CDR2 is YNNKEL (reference sequence). This CDR3 is 12 amino acids long. Trimming removed 3 bases at V and 4 bases at J, with 4 bases between. In DNA form, the CDR3 reads TGTGCCAGCAGCCATAAAAATCAGCCCCAGCATTTT. Translation: CASSHKNQPQHF.

The sample holds a few counts of this clonotype. The chain employs TRBV20-1 and TRBJ1-5; TRBD1 aligns across 7 bases. V was pared by 6 bases and J by 1 base, with 12 bases of the junction left unmatched. The CDR3 runs to 16 residues. Germline V gene lookup returns CDR1 DFQATT and CDR2 SNEGSKA (reference sequence). CDR3 DNA: TGCAGTGCATCTAGGACAGGAATGTTAAGCAATCAGCCCCAGCATTTT. It encodes CSASRTGMLSNQPQHF.

This clonotype occurred once. This chain connects TRBV5-1 to TRBJ2-3, with no clear D. The germline CDR1 and CDR2 sequences are SGHRS and YFSETQ. The CDR3 is 14 residues long. V lost 0 bases to trimming and J lost 0 bases, with 5 bases between them. The CDR3 reads CASSLGPSTDTQYF. The CDR3 coding sequence is TGCGCCAGCAGCTTGGGACCCAGCACAGATACGCAGTATTTT.

CDR3 sequence reads: CASSLVGQFLDEQYF. The CDR3 DNA sequence: TGTGCCAGCAGCTTAGTGGGACAGTTCTTGGACGAGCAGTACTTC. V is TRBV7-9 and J is TRBJ2-7; TRBD1 matches 7 bases. With V trimmed by 1 base and J by 5 bases, 8 bases remained unmatched. Per germline, CDR1 SEHNR and CDR2 FQNEAQ (reference sequence). This CDR3 contains 15 residues.

The chain combines TRBV7-9 with TRBJ2-1; D is perhaps TRBD2 (6 bases). The length of the CDR3 is 12 residues. Germline CDR1 and CDR2: SEHNR and FQNEAQ (reference sequence). Trimming pared 1 base from V and 15 bases from J, leaving 13 bases between. The CDR3 bases are TGTGCCAGCAGCTTAGGTTCTAGCGAGGGGTTCTTC. Its translation is CASSLGSSEGFF.

Points on this clonotype: Sequence at one end of the junction differs from germline and may be a read error. This chain uses TRBV3-1 with TRBJ1-3; D ambiguous. CDR1 and CDR2 from the germline V gene are LGHDT and YNNKEL (reference sequence). The CDR3 consists of 15 residues. CDR3 sequence: CATSLDSAAGNTIYF. The CDR3 DNA is TGTGCCACCAGCCTAGATAGTGCCGCCGGAAACACCATATATTTT. Full variable domain (rest looked up from reference TRBV3-1 and TRBJ1-3): DTAVSQTPKYLVTQMGNDKSIKCEQNLGHDTMYWYKQDSKKFLKIMFSYNNKELIINETVPNRFSPKSPDKAHLNLHINSLELGDSAVYFCATSLDSAAGNTIYFGEGSWLTVV.

This clonotype was picked up a small number of times. V is TRBV20-1 and J is TRBJ2-7, with unresolved D. V was cut by 6 bases and J by 3 bases, with 12 bases left in between. CDR3 length: 12 amino acids. CDR1 is DFQATT and CDR2 is SNEGSKA in the germline V gene (reference sequence). The CDR3 reads CSAMSGDYEQYF. The CDR3 nucleotides read TGCAGTGCGATGTCTGGCGACTACGAGCAGTACTTC.

Concerning this clonotype: The CDR3 does not close with the conserved phenylalanine or tryptophan, likely indicating a read error. It is unclear where the CDR3 begins or ends on the DNA, so no DNA is shown, and the CDR3 is as TCRdb lists it. V gene TRBV12-3 or TRBV12-4 combines with J gene TRBJ2-1; the D segment call TRBD1 is taken from the table without a DNA check. A total of 12 residues make up the CDR3, ends included. The chain's CDR3 is CASSLGQGLGSC.

The chain has TRBV12-3 or TRBV12-4 and TRBJ2-2, with a tentative D call TRBD2 (5 bases). CDR3 length equals 14 residues. V lost 7 bases, J lost 3 bases, and 12 bases lay in between. The DNA of the CDR3 is TGTGCCAGCACGCCCGGGGTGGACACCGGGGAGCTGTTTTTT. This encodes CASTPGVDTGELFF.

The rearrangement joins TRBV7-3 to TRBJ2-1, with 10 bases matching TRBD2. After removal of 5 bases from V and 0 bases from J, the junction contained 4 bases not matched to a gene. Looked up from germline, CDR1 is SGHTA and CDR2 is FQGTGA. The CDR3 runs 16 residues. CDR3 DNA sequence: TGTGCCAGCAGCCTCATAGCGGGAGGCTCCTACAATGAGCAGTTCTTC. Translated: CASSLIAGGSYNEQFF.

For the CDR3, the DNA is TGTGCCAGCAGTTCCCCAGGGGGCGCCGACGCCTACAATGAGCAGTTCTTC. Encoded protein: CASSSPGGADAYNEQFF. V usage is TRBV28 and J usage is TRBJ2-1, with 8 bases fitting TRBD1. Germline CDR1 and CDR2: MDHEN and SYDVKM. CDR3 length: 17 residues. J gave up 2 bases and V 4 bases, and 10 bases lay outside the gene matches.

The chain uses TRBV5-5 and TRBJ1-2; D is possibly TRBD1 (6 bases). This CDR3 is 16 amino acids long. V lost 4 bases and J lost 6, with 22 bases in between. CDR1 SGHKS and CDR2 YYEKEE come from the germline V gene (reference sequence). This chain's CDR3 is CASSRMGGTRGNGYTF. CDR3 coding DNA: TGTGCCAGCAGCCGCATGGGGGGCACGAGGGGCAATGGCTACACCTTC. The full variable domain, its missing parts supplied by reference TRBV5-5 and TRBJ1-2, is DAGVTQSPTHLIKTRGQQVTLRCSPISGHKSVSWYQQVLGQGPQFIFQYYEKEERGRGNFPDRFSARQFPNYSSELNVNALLLGDSALYLCASSRMGGTRGNGYTFGSGTRLTVV.

This clonotype was counted ten times or more. V and J are TRBV20-1 and TRBJ1-1, with 7 bases identical to TRBD1. Germline V gene sequence: CDR1 DFQATT, CDR2 SNEGSKA (reference sequence). This CDR3 is 13 amino acids long. After removal of 6 bases from V and 2 bases from J, the junction contained 6 bases not matched to a gene. The CDR3 loop is CSATGTVNTEAFF. CDR3 in DNA: TGCAGTGCGACAGGGACAGTTAACACTGAAGCTTTCTTT.

The gene calls are TRBV4-2 and TRBJ2-1, with a weak D call TRBD2 (6 bases). The CDR3 consists of 14 residues. Germline lookup yields CDR1 LGHNA and CDR2 YNFKEQ. The germline V and J ends were trimmed by 5 bases and 5 bases, with 13 bases remaining between them. CDR3 nucleotides: TGTGCCAGCAGCAGGCGGGAAGGGGACAATGAGCAGTTCTTC. Protein: CASSRREGDNEQFF.

This clonotype has a handful of counts. CDR3 sequence (DNA): TGTGCCACCAGTGAGGGGCAGGGGAGTGAAAAACTGTTTTTT. As protein: CATSEGQGSEKLFF. V gene TRBV24-1 combines with J gene TRBJ1-4; TRBD1 is a possible D gene (6 bases). Trimming left V 4 bases short and J 7 bases short, with 12 bases between. The CDR3 covers 14 residues. In germline, CDR1 is KGHDR, CDR2 SFDVKD.

V and J are TRBV19 and TRBJ1-1; D unclear. This CDR3 region has 11 residues. Germline-derived CDR1 and CDR2 are LNHDA and SQIVND (reference sequence). Trimming pared 3 bases from V and 7 bases from J, leaving 6 bases between. The CDR3 bases are TGTGCCAGTAGTATTGAGTATGAAGCTTTCTTT. This translates into CASSIEYEAFF.

In this sample, this clonotype turned up many times. This chain links TRBV6-6 with TRBJ1-1, with D possibly matching TRBD1 (5 bases). CDR1 is MNHNY, CDR2 SVGAGI, per germline (reference sequence). There are 16 residues in the CDR3. The V end was cut by 6 bases, the J end by 6 bases, with 23 bases between. The CDR3: CASSLPGSPFTPEAFF. The CDR3 coding sequence is TGTGCCAGCAGCCTCCCAGGGAGCCCTTTTACTCCTGAAGCTTTCTTT.

The chain has TRBV6-2 or TRBV6-3 and TRBJ2-1, with TRBD2 matching 11 bases. The junction had 5 bases not matched to a gene; V was cut back by 4 bases and J by 15 bases. Germline V gene data show CDR1 as MNHEY and CDR2 as SVGEGT. The CDR3 contains 12 residues. The CDR3 sequence: CASSSDSGRAFF. CDR3 in DNA: TGTGCCAGCAGTTCCGATAGCGGGAGGGCGTTCTTC.

The chain combines TRBV29-1 with TRBJ2-2, with no clear D. From germline, CDR1 is SQVTM and CDR2 ANQGSEA. CDR3 length equals 15 residues. V was pared by 4 bases and J by 9 bases, with 21 bases between. In DNA, the CDR3 is TGCAGCGTTGGGCCAGGCCCGGGTCCATCTAGGGAGCTGTTTTTT. Amino acid sequence: CSVGPGPGPSRELFF.

This sequence joins TRBV24-1 and TRBJ2-3, with D perhaps TRBD1 or TRBD2 (5 bases each). This CDR3 is built from 16 residues. CDR1 and CDR2 (germline): KGHDR, SFDVKD. V was shortened by 3 bases and J by 1 base, with 13 bases between the two germline ends. The CDR3 loop is CATSDPPSRGTDTQYF. The CDR3 DNA reads TGTGCCACCAGTGATCCCCCTAGCAGGGGCACAGATACGCAGTATTTT.

The chain joins TRBV12-3 or TRBV12-4 to TRBJ2-1; 7 nucleotides align to TRBD2. With 3 bases clipped from V and 4 bases from J, the junction kept 6 bases outside the gene matches. The CDR3 is 15 residues long. The chain's CDR3 is CASSLGRAFYNEQFF. The DNA of the CDR3 is TGTGCCAGCAGTTTGGGGAGGGCCTTTTACAATGAGCAGTTCTTC.

This sequence joins TRBV12-3 or TRBV12-4 and TRBJ2-3; D possibly corresponds to TRBD2 (6 bases). The V end lost 8 bases, the J end lost 4 bases, and 16 bases lay between the germline ends. The CDR3 runs 14 residues. The CDR3: CASERTTNADTQYF. CDR3 in DNA: TGTGCCAGCGAGCGGACTACCAATGCAGATACGCAGTATTTT.

This clonotype was counted a few times. The chain combines TRBV12-3 or TRBV12-4 with TRBJ2-3; the D gene could be TRBD1 or TRBD2 (6 bases each). There are 14 residues in the CDR3. Trimming removed 4 bases from V and 6 bases from J, with 14 bases in between. The CDR3: CASSSWKGGDTQYF. The CDR3, as DNA: TGTGCCAGCAGTTCGTGGAAAGGGGGGGATACGCAGTATTTT.